The clone carrying this T cell receptor (beta chain) was detected many times. Antigen: not known. Researchers took RNA transcripts and amplified TCR beta CDR3 regions from them. HTBI primers served in a first-round RT-PCR, which a second-round multiplex PCR followed. TCRdb re-derived calls from the multiplex PCR reads in MiXCR, one entry per CDR3 protein. The profile shows about 220,000 distinct CDR3 sequences, around a fifth of them singletons. Researchers turned away patients with other autoimmune diseases, uncontrolled infections, pregnancy or lactation. This sample is part of a study of Graves' ophthalmopathy and Graves' hyperthyroidism. Study conclusions and caveats: With a specificity of 72.22% and a sensitivity of approximately 68%, the model predicted ophthalmopathy progression.

V was trimmed by 0 bases and J by 9 bases, leaving 8 bases between them. Germline CDR1 GTSNPN, CDR2 SVGIG (reference sequence). The CDR3 sequence is 12 residues long. Sequences were obtained from peripheral blood. This TCR was recovered from a woman aged 50 to 65 with Graves' ophthalmopathy. The genes are TRBV30 and TRBJ2-2; no firm D call. The CDR3 loop is CAWSVTRWELFF. CDR3 nucleotide sequence: TGTGCCTGGAGTGTAACTCGTTGGGAGCTGTTTTTT.